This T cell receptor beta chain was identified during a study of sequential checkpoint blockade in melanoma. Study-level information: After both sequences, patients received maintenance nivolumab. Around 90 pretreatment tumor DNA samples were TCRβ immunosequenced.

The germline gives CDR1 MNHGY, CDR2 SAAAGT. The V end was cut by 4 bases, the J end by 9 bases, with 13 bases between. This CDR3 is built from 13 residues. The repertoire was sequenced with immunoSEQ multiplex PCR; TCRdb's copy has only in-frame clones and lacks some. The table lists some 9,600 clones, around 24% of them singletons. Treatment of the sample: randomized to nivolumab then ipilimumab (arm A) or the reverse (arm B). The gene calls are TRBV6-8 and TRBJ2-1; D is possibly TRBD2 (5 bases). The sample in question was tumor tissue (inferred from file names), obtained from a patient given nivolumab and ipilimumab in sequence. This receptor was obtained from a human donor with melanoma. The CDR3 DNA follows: TGTGCCAGCAGTTCTTGGACTCCCATTGAGCAGTTCTTC. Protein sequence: CASSSWTPIEQFF.